A single TCR beta chain is shown here with its context. Study processing details: Estimated nucleated cell counts came from reference gene primer amplification. Using immunoSEQ multiplex PCR, the repertoire was profiled, and TCRdb retains in-frame clones only, with some absent. V, J and clone size are taken as reported in that table, and D and trimming were inferred from the DNA itself. The sample includes 380,000 or so clones, over 75% seen only once; the top ten take roughly 1.4%. The sample originates from a study of blood T cell repertoires in COVID-19. Trimming removed 6 bases at V and 2 bases at J, with 29 bases between. Germline-derived CDR1 and CDR2 are SSHAT and FNYEAQ (reference sequence). This CDR3 contains 20 residues.

Sequenced sample: PBMCs or T cells enriched from blood (not recorded which). V usage is TRBV7-7 and J usage is TRBJ1-5, with D possibly being TRBD1 (6 bases). This receptor was taken from a man aged 25 to 40 who had recovered from COVID-19. The CDR3 here is CASRMEWAGRGPRGNQPQHF. The CDR3, as DNA: TGTGCCAGCAGGATGGAGTGGGCGGGGCGGGGGCCCCGAGGCAATCAGCCCCAGCATTTT.